A selection of T cell receptor beta chains follows, all from one sample in a study of T-cell reconstitution after alpha-beta-depleted transplantation in children. From the PCR reads, TCRdb called clonotypes with MiXCR, one entry per CDR3 protein. The sample lists 500,000 or so distinct CDR3 sequences, 11% seen once, with approximately 14% in the top ten. Sequences were derived from PBMCs, mostly from graft donor cells, sampled 180 days after TCRalphabeta/CD19-depleted stem cell transplant. Every receptor here comes from a female patient aged 2-10 years who had a stem cell transplant for aplastic anemia, so the T cells may come from the graft donor. The CDR3 runs from the conserved cysteine through the conserved F or W. A D gene is named only where the DNA matches it firmly. Size tells how often a clone was seen (once, few, many) or the class of an expanded clone, and some rows leave it out.

J	D	length	size	V	DNA	CDR3
TRBJ1-2	TRBD1	15	few	TRBV18	TGTGCCAGCTCACCACGTGGTAGACAGGGGTTTGGCTACACCTTC	CASSPRGRQGFGYTF
TRBJ1-1	TRBD1	14	few	TRBV27	TGTGCCAGCAGCTGGGACAGGGGGCTCGGTATGGCTTTCTTT	CASSWDRGLGMAFF
TRBJ2-1	TRBD2	14	NA	TRBV20-1	TGCAGTGCTGGGGCGGGAGGTTCCTACAATGAGCAGTTCTTC	CSAGAGGSYNEQFF
TRBJ2-7	NA	11	many	TRBV29-1	TGCAGCGCACGTTCGGCATACGAGCAGTACTTC	CSARSAYEQYF
TRBJ2-2	NA	15	NA	TRBV5-1	TGCGCCAGCAGCTCCGGGCCGGAGAACACCGGGGAGCTGTTTTTT	CASSSGPENTGELFF
TRBJ2-3	TRBD2	16	NA	TRBV7-9	TGTGCCAGCAGCTTAGCTCCAGCGGGACGCACAGATACGCAGTATTTT	CASSLAPAGRTDTQYF
TRBJ2-7	NA	16	few	TRBV6-5	TGTGCCAGCAGGCGGGGGAAAACAGGGTCCCTCTACGAGCAGTACTTC	CASRRGKTGSLYEQYF
TRBJ2-1	NA	16	few	TRBV11-1	TGTGCCAGCAGCTCGAGACGGGTTCGGTCACTCAATGAGCAGTTCTTC	CASSSRRVRSLNEQFF
TRBJ1-2	NA	15	NA	TRBV4-3	TGCGCCAGCAGCCAAGATCCACAGGGTCTCTATGGCTACACCTTC	CASSQDPQGLYGYTF
TRBJ2-7	TRBD2	15	few	TRBV15	TGTGCCACCAGCAGAACCCTGGGACTATACTACGAGCAGTACTTC	CATSRTLGLYYEQYF
TRBJ2-5	NA	15	NA	TRBV9	TGTGCCAGCAGCGTAGTATGGTTGGGGAAAGAGACCCAGTACTTC	CASSVVWLGKETQYF
TRBJ2-3	NA	14	NA	TRBV12-3/TRBV12-4	TGTGCCAGCAGTTCCCGATTTCGAGGGGATACGCAGTATTTT	CASSSRFRGDTQYF
TRBJ2-2	NA	16	NA	TRBV12-3/TRBV12-4	TGTGCCAGCAGAGATACCAGGGGCGCGAACACCGGGGAGCTGTTTTTT	CASRDTRGANTGELFF
TRBJ2-3	NA	13	few	TRBV29-1	TGCAGCGTTGATCGACAGGGCACAGATACGCAGTATTTT	CSVDRQGTDTQYF
TRBJ1-6	TRBD1	15	NA	TRBV19	TGTGCCAGTAGCCCTCTTGGACAGGGGGAATCACCCCTCCACTTT	CASSPLGQGESPLHF
TRBJ1-2	NA	14	few	TRBV20-1	TGCAGTGCTAGACGGGACGGCCAACTCGATGGCTACACCTTC	CSARRDGQLDGYTF
TRBJ2-7	NA	15	few	TRBV7-9	TGTGCCAGCAGCTTAGCCCGCATAGACTCCTACGAGCAGTACTTC	CASSLARIDSYEQYF
TRBJ1-6	TRBD1	18	few	TRBV5-1	TGCGCCAGCAGCGTGAACGCCGGGACAGGGGGGCTGGCGTCACCCCTCCACTTT	CASSVNAGTGGLASPLHF
TRBJ2-1	NA	13	many	TRBV7-9	TGTGCCAGCAGCTTAGGAGGCCCCAATGAGCAGTTCTTC	CASSLGGPNEQFF
TRBJ2-3	TRBD2	15	many	TRBV20-1	TGCAGTGCTCTTAGACTAGCGGGAAGCACAGATACGCAGTATTTT	CSALRLAGSTDTQYF
TRBJ2-5	TRBD1	17	few	TRBV28	TGTGCCAGCAGTCAAGGACAGGGCTGGAGGTACCAAGAGACCCAGTACTTC	CASSQGQGWRYQETQYF
TRBJ2-3	NA	15	few	TRBV18	TGTGCCAGCTCACTTGGACAGACCAACACAGATACGCAGTATTTT	CASSLGQTNTDTQYF
TRBJ1-5	TRBD1	16	NA	TRBV27	TGTGCCAGCAGTGCCGGGACAGGGGGCGGGAGGGAGCCCCAGCATTTT	CASSAGTGGGREPQHF
TRBJ1-3	NA	14	few	TRBV20-1	TGCAGTGCTAGACTGGGACAATTCGGAAACACCATATATTTT	CSARLGQFGNTIYF
TRBJ1-2	NA	16	few	TRBV3-1	TGTGCCAGCAGCTCCCCTCCCGGGGCCACCAACTATGGCTACACCTTC	CASSSPPGATNYGYTF
TRBJ2-1	TRBD1	15	NA	TRBV28	TGTGCCAGCAGTTTCGGGACAGGGGGCTACAATGAGCAGTTCTTC	CASSFGTGGYNEQFF
TRBJ2-4	NA	18	many	TRBV9	TGTGCCAGCAGCGAAGGGACTTTAGGGACGAGAGCCAAAAACATTCAGTACTTC	CASSEGTLGTRAKNIQYF
TRBJ2-3	NA	15	NA	TRBV7-9	TGTGCCAGCAGCTCCGAGCGGGACACTCCAGATACGCAGTATTTT	CASSSERDTPDTQYF